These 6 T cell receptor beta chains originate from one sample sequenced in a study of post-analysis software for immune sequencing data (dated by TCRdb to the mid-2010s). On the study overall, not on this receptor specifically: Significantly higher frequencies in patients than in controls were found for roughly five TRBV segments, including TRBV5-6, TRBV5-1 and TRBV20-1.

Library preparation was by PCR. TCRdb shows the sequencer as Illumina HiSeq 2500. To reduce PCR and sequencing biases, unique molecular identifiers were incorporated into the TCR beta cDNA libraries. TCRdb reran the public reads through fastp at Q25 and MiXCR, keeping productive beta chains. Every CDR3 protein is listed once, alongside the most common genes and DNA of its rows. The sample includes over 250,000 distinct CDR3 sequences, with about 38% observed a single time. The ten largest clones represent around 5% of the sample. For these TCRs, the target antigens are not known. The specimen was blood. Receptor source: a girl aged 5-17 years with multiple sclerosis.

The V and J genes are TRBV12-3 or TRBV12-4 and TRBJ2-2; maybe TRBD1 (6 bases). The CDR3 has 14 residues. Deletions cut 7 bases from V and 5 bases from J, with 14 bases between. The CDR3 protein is CASNGDMRTGELFF. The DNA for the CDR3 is TGTGCCAGCAACGGGGACATGAGAACCGGGGAGCTGTTTTTT.

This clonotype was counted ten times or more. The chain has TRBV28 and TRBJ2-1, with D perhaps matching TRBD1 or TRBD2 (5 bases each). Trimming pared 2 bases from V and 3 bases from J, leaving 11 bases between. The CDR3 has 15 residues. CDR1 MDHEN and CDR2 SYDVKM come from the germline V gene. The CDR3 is CASSLGRGGYNEQFF. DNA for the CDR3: TGTGCCAGCAGTTTAGGTCGGGGCGGCTACAATGAGCAGTTCTTC.

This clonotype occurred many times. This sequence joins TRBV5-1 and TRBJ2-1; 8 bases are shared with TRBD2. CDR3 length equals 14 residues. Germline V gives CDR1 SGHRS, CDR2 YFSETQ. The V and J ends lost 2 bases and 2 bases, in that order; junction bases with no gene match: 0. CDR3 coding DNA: TGCGCCAGCAGCTTTAGCGGGGCCTACAATGAGCAGTTCTTC. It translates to CASSFSGAYNEQFF.

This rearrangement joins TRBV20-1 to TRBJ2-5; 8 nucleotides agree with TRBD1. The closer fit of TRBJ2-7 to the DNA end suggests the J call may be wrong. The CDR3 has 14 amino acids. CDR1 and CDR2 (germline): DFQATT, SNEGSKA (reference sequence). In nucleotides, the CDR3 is TGCAGTGCTAGTCCTACAGGGGGAGCCTACGAGCAGTACTTC. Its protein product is CSASPTGGAYEQYF.

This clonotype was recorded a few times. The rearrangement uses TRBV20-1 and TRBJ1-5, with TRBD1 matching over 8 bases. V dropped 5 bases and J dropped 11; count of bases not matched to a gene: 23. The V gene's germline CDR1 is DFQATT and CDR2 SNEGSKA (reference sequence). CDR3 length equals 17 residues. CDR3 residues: CSAGGPDREGILTAQHF. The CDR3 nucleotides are TGCAGTGCTGGAGGCCCGGACAGGGAGGGGATCTTGACAGCCCAGCATTTT.

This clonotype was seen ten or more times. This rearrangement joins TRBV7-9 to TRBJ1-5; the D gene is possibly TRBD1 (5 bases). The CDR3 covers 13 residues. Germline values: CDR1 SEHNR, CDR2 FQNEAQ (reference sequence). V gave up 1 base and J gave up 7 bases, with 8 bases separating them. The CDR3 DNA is TGTGCCAGCAGCTTAGGGGGGTACCAGCCCCAGCATTTT. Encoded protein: CASSLGGYQPQHF.